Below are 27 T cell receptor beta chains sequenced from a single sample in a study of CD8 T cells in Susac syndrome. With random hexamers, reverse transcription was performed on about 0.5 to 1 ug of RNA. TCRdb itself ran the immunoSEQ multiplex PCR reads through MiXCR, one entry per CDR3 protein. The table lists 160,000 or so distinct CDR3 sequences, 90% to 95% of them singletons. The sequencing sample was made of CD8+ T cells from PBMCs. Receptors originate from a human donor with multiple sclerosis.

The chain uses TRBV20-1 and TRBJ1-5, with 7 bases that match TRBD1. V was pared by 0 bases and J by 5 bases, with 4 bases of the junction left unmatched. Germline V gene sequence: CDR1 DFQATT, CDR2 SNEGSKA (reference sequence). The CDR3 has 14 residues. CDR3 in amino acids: CSARERTGYQPQHF. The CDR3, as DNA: TGCAGTGCTAGAGAAAGGACAGGATATCAGCCCCAGCATTTT.

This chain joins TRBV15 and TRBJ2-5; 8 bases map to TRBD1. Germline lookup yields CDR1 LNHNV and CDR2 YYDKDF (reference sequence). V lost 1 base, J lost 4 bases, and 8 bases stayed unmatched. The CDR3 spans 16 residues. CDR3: CATSRGTTGAGETQYF. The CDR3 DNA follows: TGTGCCACCAGCAGAGGGACGACAGGGGCGGGAGAGACCCAGTACTTC.

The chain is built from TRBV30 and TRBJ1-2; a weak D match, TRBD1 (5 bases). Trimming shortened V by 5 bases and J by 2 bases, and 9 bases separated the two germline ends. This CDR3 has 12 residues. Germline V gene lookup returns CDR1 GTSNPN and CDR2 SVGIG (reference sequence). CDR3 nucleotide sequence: TGTGCCTGGGACTGGGGGAACTATGGCTACACCTTC. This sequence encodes CAWDWGNYGYTF.

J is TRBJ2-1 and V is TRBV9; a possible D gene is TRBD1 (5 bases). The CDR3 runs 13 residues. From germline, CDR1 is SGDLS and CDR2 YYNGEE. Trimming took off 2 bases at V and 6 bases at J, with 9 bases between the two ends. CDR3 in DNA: TGTGCCAGCAGCGTTGGCCAGGGCAATGAGCAGTTCTTC. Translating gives CASSVGQGNEQFF.

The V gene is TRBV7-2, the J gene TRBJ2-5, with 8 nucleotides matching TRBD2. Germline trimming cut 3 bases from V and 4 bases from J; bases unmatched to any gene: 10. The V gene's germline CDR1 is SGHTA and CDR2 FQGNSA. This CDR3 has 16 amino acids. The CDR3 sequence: CASSFRPRGLGETQYF. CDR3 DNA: TGTGCCAGCAGCTTTCGACCCAGGGGACTAGGAGAGACCCAGTACTTC.

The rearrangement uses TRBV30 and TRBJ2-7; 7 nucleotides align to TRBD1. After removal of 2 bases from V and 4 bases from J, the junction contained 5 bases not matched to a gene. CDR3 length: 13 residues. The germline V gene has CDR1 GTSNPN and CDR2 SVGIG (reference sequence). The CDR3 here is CAWSMGQNYEQYF. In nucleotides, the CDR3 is TGTGCCTGGAGTATGGGACAGAATTACGAGCAGTACTTC.

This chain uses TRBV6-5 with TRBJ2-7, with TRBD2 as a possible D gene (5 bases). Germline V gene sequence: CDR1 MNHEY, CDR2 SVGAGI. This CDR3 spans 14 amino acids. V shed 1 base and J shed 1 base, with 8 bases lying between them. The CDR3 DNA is TGTGCCAGCAGTTACTTTCGGGGTTCCTACGAGCAGTACTTC. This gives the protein CASSYFRGSYEQYF.

The CDR3 is CSGHLGGAAFF. The CDR3 DNA sequence: TGCAGCGGTCACCTCGGCGGGGCAGCTTTCTTT. The chain uses TRBV29-1 and TRBJ1-1, with a possible D match to TRBD1 (5 bases). Per the germline V gene, CDR1 is SQVTM and CDR2 is ANQGSEA. Trimming removed 7 bases from V and 10 bases from J, with 16 bases in between. The CDR3 is 11 amino acids.

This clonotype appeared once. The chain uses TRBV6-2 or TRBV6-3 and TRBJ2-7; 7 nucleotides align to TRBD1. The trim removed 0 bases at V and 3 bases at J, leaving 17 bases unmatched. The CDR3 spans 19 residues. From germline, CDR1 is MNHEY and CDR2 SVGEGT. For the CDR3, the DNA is TGTGCCAGCAGTTACTCGAGAGACAGGGATGCCGGTCGGCTCTACGAGCAGTACTTC. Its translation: CASSYSRDRDAGRLYEQYF.

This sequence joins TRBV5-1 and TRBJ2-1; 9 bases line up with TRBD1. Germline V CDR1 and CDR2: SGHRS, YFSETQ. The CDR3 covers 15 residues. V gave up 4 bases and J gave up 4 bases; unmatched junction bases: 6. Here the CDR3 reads CASSLGQGSYNEQFF. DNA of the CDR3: TGCGCCAGCAGCCTAGGACAGGGGTCTTACAATGAGCAGTTCTTC.

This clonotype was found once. CDR3 sequence (DNA): TGTGCCACCAGCAGAGTGATATCCGAGCAGTTCTTC. Translating gives CATSRVISEQFF. The V call is TRBV15, the J call TRBJ2-1; D gene unclear. V was shortened by 1 base and J by 10 bases, with 8 bases between the two germline ends. The CDR3 sequence is 12 residues long. The germline gives CDR1 LNHNV, CDR2 YYDKDF (reference sequence).

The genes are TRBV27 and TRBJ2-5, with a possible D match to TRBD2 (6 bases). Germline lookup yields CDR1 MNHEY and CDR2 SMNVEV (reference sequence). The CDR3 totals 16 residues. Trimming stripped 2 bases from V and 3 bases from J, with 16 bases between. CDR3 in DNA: TGTGCCAGCAGTTTAGGATCGGAGGGTTTGGAAGAGACCCAGTACTTC. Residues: CASSLGSEGLEETQYF.

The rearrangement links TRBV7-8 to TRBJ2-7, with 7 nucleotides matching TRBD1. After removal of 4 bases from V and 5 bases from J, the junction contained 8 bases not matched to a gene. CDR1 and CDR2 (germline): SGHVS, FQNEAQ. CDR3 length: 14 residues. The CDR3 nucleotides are TGTGCCAGCAGCTCTGGACAGGAGGCCAACGAGCAGTACTTC. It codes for CASSSGQEANEQYF.

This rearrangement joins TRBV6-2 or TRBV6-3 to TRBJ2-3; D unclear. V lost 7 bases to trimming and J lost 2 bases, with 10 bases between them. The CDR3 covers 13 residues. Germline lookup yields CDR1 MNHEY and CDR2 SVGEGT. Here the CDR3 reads CASTTGITDTQYF. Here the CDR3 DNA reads TGTGCCAGCACCACCGGAATCACAGATACGCAGTATTTT.

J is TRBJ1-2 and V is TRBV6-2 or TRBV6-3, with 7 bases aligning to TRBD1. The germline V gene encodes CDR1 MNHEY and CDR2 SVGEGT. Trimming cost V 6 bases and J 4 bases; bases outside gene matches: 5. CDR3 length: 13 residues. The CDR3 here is CASSRDSLYGYTF. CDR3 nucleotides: TGTGCCAGCAGCCGGGACAGCCTCTATGGCTACACCTTC.

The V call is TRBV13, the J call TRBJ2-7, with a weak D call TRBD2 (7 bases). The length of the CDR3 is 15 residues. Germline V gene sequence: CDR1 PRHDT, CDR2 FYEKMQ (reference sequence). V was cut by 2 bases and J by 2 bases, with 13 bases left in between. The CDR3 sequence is CASSLRGAHPYEQYF. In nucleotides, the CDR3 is TGTGCCAGCAGCTTACGGGGGGCCCACCCCTACGAGCAGTACTTC. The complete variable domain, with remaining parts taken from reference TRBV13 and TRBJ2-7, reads AAGVIQSPRHLIKEKRETATLKCYPIPRHDTVYWYQQGPGQDPQFLISFYEKMQSDKGSIPDRFSAQQFSDYHSELNMSSLELGDSALYFCASSLRGAHPYEQYFGPGTRLTVT.

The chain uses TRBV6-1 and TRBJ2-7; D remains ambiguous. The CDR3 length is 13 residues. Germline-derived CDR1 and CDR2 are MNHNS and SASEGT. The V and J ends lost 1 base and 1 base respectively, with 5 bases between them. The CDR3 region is CASSEGRSYEQYF. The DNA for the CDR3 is TGTGCCAGCAGTGAAGGACGGTCCTACGAGCAGTACTTC.

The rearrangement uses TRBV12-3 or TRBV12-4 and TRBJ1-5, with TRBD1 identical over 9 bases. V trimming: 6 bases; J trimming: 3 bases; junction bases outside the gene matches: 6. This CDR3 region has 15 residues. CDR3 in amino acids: CASSPGQGYNQPQHF. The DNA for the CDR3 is TGTGCCAGCAGCCCCGGACAGGGGTACAATCAGCCCCAGCATTTT.

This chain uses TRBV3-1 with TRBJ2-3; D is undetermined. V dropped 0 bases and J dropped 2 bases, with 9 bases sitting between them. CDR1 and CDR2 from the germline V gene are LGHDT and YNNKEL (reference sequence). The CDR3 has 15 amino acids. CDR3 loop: CASSQDNEFTDTQYF. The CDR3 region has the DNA TGTGCCAGCAGCCAAGATAACGAGTTCACAGATACGCAGTATTTT.

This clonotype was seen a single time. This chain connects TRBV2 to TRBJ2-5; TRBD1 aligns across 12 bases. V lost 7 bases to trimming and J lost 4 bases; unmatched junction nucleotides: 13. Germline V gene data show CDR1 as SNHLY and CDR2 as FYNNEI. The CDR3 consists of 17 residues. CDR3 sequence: CASTLMAGTGGRETQYF. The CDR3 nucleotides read TGTGCCAGCACCCTCATGGCCGGGACAGGGGGCCGAGAGACCCAGTACTTC.

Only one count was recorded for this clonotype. In DNA, the CDR3 is TGTGCCAGCAGCCAAGAATCCGGCCGCGAGCAGTACTTC. Its protein product is CASSQESGREQYF. V and J are TRBV14 and TRBJ2-7; D gene unclear. The CDR3 loop spans 13 amino acids. The germline V gene encodes CDR1 SGHDN and CDR2 FVKESK. The V end was cut by 0 bases, the J end by 6 bases, with 9 bases between.

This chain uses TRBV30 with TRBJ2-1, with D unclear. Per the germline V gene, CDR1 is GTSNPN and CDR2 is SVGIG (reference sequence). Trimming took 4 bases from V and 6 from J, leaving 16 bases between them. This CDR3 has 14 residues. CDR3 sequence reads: CAWNGPNQVNEQFF. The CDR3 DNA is TGTGCCTGGAACGGACCCAACCAGGTCAATGAGCAGTTCTTC.

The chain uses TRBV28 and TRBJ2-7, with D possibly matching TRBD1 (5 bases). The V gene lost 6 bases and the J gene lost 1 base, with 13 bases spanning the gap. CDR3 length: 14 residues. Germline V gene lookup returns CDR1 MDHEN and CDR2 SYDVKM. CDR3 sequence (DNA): TGTGCCAGCAGCCCAGACAGCATTTCCTACGAGCAGTACTTC. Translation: CASSPDSISYEQYF.

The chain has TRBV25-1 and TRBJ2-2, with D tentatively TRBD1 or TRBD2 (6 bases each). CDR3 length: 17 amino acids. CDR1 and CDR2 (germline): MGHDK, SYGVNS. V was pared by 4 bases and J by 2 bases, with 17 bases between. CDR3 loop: CASSGPGGGHNTGELFF. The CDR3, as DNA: TGTGCCAGCAGTGGACCCGGAGGGGGACATAACACCGGGGAGCTGTTTTTT.

CDR3 nucleotides: TGTGCCAGCAGTGGGGGTTGGACAACCTCTGAAGCTTTCTTT. This encodes CASSGGWTTSEAFF. The J gene is TRBJ1-1, the V gene TRBV25-1; a possible D gene is TRBD1 (5 bases). V was cut by 4 bases and J by 6 bases, with 15 bases left in between. This CDR3 has 14 residues. Germline CDR1 is MGHDK and CDR2 is SYGVNS. Full variable domain (outside the CDR3, taken from reference TRBV25-1 and TRBJ1-1): EADIYQTPRYLVIGTGKKITLECSQTMGHDKMYWYQQDPGMELHLIHYSYGVNSTEKGDLSSESTVSRIRTEHFPLTLESARPSHTSQYLCASSGGWTTSEAFFGQGTRLTVV.

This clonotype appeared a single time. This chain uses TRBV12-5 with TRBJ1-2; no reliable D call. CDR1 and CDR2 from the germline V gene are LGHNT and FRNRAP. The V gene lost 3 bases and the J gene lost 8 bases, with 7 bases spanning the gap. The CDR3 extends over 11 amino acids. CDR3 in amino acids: CASGFFQGYTF. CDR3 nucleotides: TGTGCTAGTGGTTTCTTCCAGGGCTACACCTTC.

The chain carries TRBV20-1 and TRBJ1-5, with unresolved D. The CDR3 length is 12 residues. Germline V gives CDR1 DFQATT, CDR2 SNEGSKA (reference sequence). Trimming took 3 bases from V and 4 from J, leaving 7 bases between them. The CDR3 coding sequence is TGCAGTGCTAGGGGCGGGAATCAGCCCCAGCATTTT. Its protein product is CSARGGNQPQHF.